This TCR beta chain stems from a study of T cell repertoires in cytomegalovirus infection. This clonotype was detected many times. V dropped 3 bases and J dropped 4 bases, with 9 bases sitting between them. Germline loops: CDR1 KGHSH, CDR2 LQKENI. The CDR3 covers 13 residues. Using its own MiXCR run on the reads, TCRdb lists one record per CDR3 protein. The repertoire holds around 210,000 distinct CDR3 sequences, with 5% to 8.5% as singletons. The J gene is TRBJ2-5, the V gene TRBV18, with a weak D call TRBD2 (5 bases). Sample: PBMCs. The origin of this receptor is a human donor in good health (CMV status not recorded). Some clones in this sample may be carry-over from other donors' samples. The CDR3 DNA follows: TGTGCCAGCTCACCCGGGGTGCCAGAGACCCAGTACTTC. Encoded protein: CASSPGVPETQYF. Drawing the rest from reference TRBV18 and TRBJ2-5, the complete variable domain is NAGVMQNPRHLVRRRGQEARLRCSPMKGHSHVYWYRQLPEEGLKFMVYLQKENIIDESGMPKERFSAEFPKEGPSILRIQQVVRGDSAAYFCASSPGVPETQYFGPGTRLLVL.